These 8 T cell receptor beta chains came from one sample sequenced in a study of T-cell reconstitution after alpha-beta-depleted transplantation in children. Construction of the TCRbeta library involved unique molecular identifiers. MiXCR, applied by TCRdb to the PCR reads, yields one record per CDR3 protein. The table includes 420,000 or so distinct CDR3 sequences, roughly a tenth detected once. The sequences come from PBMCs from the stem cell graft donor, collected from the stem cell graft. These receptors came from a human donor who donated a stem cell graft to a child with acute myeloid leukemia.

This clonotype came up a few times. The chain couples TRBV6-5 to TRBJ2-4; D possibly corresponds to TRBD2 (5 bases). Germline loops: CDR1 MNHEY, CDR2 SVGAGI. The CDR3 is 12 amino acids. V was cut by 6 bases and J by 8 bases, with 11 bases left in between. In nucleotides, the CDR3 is TGTGCCAGCAGGACCCAGGAGGACATTCAGTACTTC. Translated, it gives CASRTQEDIQYF.

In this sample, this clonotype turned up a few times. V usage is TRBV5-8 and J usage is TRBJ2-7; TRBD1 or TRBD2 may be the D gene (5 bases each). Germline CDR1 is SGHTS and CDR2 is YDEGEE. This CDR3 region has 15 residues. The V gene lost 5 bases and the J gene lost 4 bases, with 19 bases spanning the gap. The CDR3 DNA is TGTGCCAGCAGTTCCCCGGGGCCCCCTCGATACGAGCAGTACTTC. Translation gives CASSSPGPPRYEQYF.

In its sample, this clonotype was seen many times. CDR3 protein: CSAERQGASYNSPLHF. Written as DNA, the CDR3 is TGCAGTGCTGAGAGACAGGGGGCCTCCTATAATTCACCCCTCCACTTT. J is TRBJ1-6 and V is TRBV20-1; 10 bases line up with TRBD1. The V gene end was trimmed by 5 bases and the J gene end by 0 bases; junction bases not matched to a gene: 4. Germline CDR1 reads DFQATT; CDR2 reads SNEGSKA (reference sequence). The CDR3 length is 16 residues.

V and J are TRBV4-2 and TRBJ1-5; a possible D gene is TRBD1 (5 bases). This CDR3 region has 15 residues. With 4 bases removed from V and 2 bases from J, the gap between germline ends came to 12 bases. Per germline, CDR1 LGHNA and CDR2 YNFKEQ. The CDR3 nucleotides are TGTGCCAGCAGCCCGGGGGGTTCGGGCAATCAGCCCCAGCATTTT. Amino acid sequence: CASSPGGSGNQPQHF.

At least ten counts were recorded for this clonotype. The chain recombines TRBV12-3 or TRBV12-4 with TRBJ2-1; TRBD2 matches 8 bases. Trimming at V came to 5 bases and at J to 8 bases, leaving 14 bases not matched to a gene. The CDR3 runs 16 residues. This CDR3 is CASSALGTSGLHEQFF. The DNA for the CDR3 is TGTGCCAGCAGTGCGCTGGGTACTAGCGGACTCCATGAGCAGTTCTTC.

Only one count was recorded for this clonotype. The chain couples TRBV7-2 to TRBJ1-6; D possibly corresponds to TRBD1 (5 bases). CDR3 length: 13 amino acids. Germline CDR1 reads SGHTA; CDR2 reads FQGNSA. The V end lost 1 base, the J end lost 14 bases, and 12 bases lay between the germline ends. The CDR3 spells CASSLEGPGALHF. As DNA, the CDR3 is TGTGCCAGCAGCTTAGAGGGGCCTGGGGCCCTCCACTTT. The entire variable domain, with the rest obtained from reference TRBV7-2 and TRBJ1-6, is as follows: GAGVSQSPSNKVTEKGKDVELRCDPISGHTALYWYRQSLGQGLEFLIYFQGNSAPDKSGLPSDRFSAERTGGSVSTLTIQRTQQEDSAVYLCASSLEGPGALHFGNGTRLTVT.

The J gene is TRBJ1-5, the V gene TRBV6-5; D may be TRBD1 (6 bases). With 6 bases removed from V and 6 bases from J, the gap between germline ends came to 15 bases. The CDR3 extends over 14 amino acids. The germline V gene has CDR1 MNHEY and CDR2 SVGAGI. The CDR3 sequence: CASSQSSGVQPQHF. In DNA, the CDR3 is TGTGCCAGCAGCCAGTCATCAGGGGTTCAGCCCCAGCATTTT.

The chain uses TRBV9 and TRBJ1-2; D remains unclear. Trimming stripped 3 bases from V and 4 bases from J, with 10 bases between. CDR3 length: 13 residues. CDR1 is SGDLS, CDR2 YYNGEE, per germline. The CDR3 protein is CASSGGIVYGYTF. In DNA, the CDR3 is TGTGCCAGCAGCGGTGGGATCGTCTATGGCTACACCTTC.